The present T cell receptor beta chain was sequenced within a study of T cell responses to AZD1222 COVID-19 vaccine. Study-wide points: The breadth and depth of Spike-specific TCRs increased once two AZD1222 doses had been given. Among those given AZD1222, only 6 or 7 were seropositive at baseline.

The ends were cut back, 3 bases at V and 1 base at J, with 4 bases in the middle. Germline V gives CDR1 LGHDT, CDR2 YNNKEL (reference sequence). This CDR3 is 12 amino acids long. Clones were read by immunoSEQ multiplex PCR, and TCRdb kept only the in-frame ones, dropping some. This sample has over 30,000 clones, with approximately 85% found just once. This clone appeared a single time. Its antigen is not known. The source of this sequence is an adult who received the MenACWY meningococcal vaccine as a control. Sequences were derived from peripheral blood, sampled 28 days after the second dose of the MenACWY control vaccine. The chain is built from TRBV3-1 (or the pseudogene TRBV3-2) and TRBJ2-7; D gene unclear. CDR3 sequence (DNA): TGTGCCAGCAGCCAGGCATCCTACGAGCAGTACTTC. Translated: CASSQASYEQYF.